These 8 T cell receptor beta chains came from one sample sequenced in a study of glioma-infiltrating T cells after dendritic cell vaccination. The table came from immunoSEQ multiplex PCR; TCRdb's copy has only in-frame clones and leaves some out. The sample shows around 89,000 clones, more than 75% of them seen only once. The input for sequencing was blood, taken before dendritic cell vaccination. The receptors were sampled from a human donor with glioblastoma.

The chain recombines TRBV7-9 with TRBJ2-7; D might be TRBD2 (6 bases). The CDR3 extends over 12 amino acids. V lost 0 bases and J 9 bases, leaving 9 bases between the germline ends. CDR1 SEHNR and CDR2 FQNEAQ come from the germline V gene (reference sequence). CDR3 region: CASSLAAGRQYF. In DNA form, the CDR3 reads TGTGCCAGCAGCTTAGCAGCGGGTCGGCAGTACTTC.

In its sample, this clone was seen a few times. This chain links TRBV18 with TRBJ2-1; a possible D gene is TRBD2 (5 bases). Trimming removed 2 bases from V and 0 bases from J, with 8 bases in between. The CDR3 covers 15 residues. Germline lookup yields CDR1 KGHSH and CDR2 LQKENI. For the CDR3, the DNA is TGTGCCAGCTCACCAGAGGGATACTCCTACAATGAGCAGTTCTTC. It specifies CASSPEGYSYNEQFF.

The CDR3 nucleotides read TGCGCCAGCAGTGAGCGCAGGACAGGGGCTAGCAATCAGCCCCAGCATTTT. As protein: CASSERRTGASNQPQHF. The chain links TRBV10-2 to TRBJ1-5; 9 bases are shared with TRBD1. The CDR3 has 17 residues. V shed 2 bases and J 0 bases; nucleotides not matched to a gene: 5. Per the germline V gene, CDR1 is WSHSY and CDR2 is SAAADI.

The chain carries TRBV11-2 and TRBJ2-7; possibly TRBD2 for D (5 bases). Deletions cut 5 bases from V and 2 bases from J, with 16 bases between. Germline CDR1 and CDR2: SGHAT and FQNNGV. CDR3 length equals 15 residues. CDR3 in amino acids: CASSGGGRKPYEQYF. CDR3 in DNA: TGTGCCAGCAGCGGAGGAGGCAGGAAACCCTACGAGCAGTACTTC.

This chain uses TRBV6-6 with TRBJ2-5, with D possibly being TRBD2 (6 bases). Germline assignment: CDR1 MNHNY and CDR2 SVGAGI (reference sequence). V was pared by 2 bases and J by 1 base, with 11 bases between. CDR3 size: 15 residues. Here the CDR3 reads CASSYASASQETQYF. The CDR3 DNA is TGTGCCAGCAGTTACGCTAGCGCTTCCCAAGAGACCCAGTACTTC.

The genes are TRBV13 and TRBJ2-4; D might be TRBD1 (5 bases). Germline assignment: CDR1 PRHDT and CDR2 FYEKMQ (reference sequence). This CDR3 contains 14 residues. V was trimmed by 3 bases and J by 11 bases, leaving 17 bases between them. CDR3 in amino acids: CASSFAAGLRVQYF. Here the CDR3 DNA reads TGTGCCAGCAGCTTTGCGGCAGGGTTAAGGGTTCAGTACTTC.

The chain has TRBV7-9 and TRBJ1-2, with a possible D match to TRBD1 (5 bases). Germline V gene lookup returns CDR1 SEHNR and CDR2 FQNEAQ (reference sequence). This CDR3 contains 14 residues. V dropped 4 bases and J dropped 5 bases, with 14 bases sitting between them. Written as DNA, the CDR3 is TGTGCCAGCAGCTCAATAACAGGTGGATATGGCTACACCTTC. This translates into CASSSITGGYGYTF.

On this clone: At the DNA level, this CDR3 is encoded by other sequences in the same sample as well. The chain has TRBV19 and TRBJ1-1; D perhaps matches TRBD1 (5 bases). The CDR3 spans 12 residues. Germline V gives CDR1 LNHDA, CDR2 SQIVND (reference sequence). V lost 6 bases to trimming and J lost 1 base, with 6 bases between them. Written as DNA, the CDR3 is TGTGCCAGTAGCACAGGGAACACTGAAGCTTTCTTT. Its translation: CASSTGNTEAFF.